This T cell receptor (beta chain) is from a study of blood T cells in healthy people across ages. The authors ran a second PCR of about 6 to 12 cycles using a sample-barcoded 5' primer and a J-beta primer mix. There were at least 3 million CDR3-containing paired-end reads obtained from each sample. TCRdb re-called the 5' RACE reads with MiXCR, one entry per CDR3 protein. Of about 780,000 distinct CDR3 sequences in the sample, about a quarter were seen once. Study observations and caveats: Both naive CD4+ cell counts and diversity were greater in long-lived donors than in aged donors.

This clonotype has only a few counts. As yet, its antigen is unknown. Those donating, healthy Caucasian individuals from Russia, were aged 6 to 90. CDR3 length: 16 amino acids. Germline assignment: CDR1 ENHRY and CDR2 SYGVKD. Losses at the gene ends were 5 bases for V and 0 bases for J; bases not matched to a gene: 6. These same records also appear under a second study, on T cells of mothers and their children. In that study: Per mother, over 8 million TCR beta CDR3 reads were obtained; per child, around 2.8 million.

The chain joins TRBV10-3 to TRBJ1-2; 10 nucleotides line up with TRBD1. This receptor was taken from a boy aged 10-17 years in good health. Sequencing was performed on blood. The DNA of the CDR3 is TGTGCCATCAGTAAGACAGGGGGCGCGTCTAACTATGGCTACACCTTC. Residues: CAISKTGGASNYGYTF.